Presented here are 26 T cell receptor beta chains from one specimen sequenced in a study of T cell responses to AZD1222 COVID-19 vaccine. Repertoires were generated with immunoSEQ multiplex PCR, while TCRdb's copy carries only in-frame clones and drops some. The profile shows more than 90,000 clones, roughly 84% of them singletons. Sequences were derived from peripheral blood, sampled 28 days after the second AZD1222 dose. Receptor source: an adult who received the AZD1222 COVID-19 vaccine.

V usage is TRBV18 and J usage is TRBJ2-2; D assignment may be TRBD1 or TRBD2 (5 bases each). Trimming took 0 bases from V and 2 from J, leaving 10 bases between them. Germline assignment: CDR1 KGHSH and CDR2 LQKENI. CDR3 length: 16 residues. The CDR3 DNA reads TGTGCCAGCTCACCACCAGGGACGGAAAACACCGGGGAGCTGTTTTTT. Translation gives CASSPPGTENTGELFF.

The V and J genes are TRBV27 and TRBJ1-6, with 7 bases identical to TRBD1. With 5 bases clipped from V and 0 bases from J, the junction kept 1 base outside the gene matches. The CDR3 is 15 residues long. Germline V gene lookup returns CDR1 MNHEY and CDR2 SMNVEV (reference sequence). Here the CDR3 reads CASSQGGSYNSPLHF. CDR3 nucleotide sequence: TGTGCCAGCAGTCAGGGGGGCTCCTATAATTCACCCCTCCACTTT.

This chain joins TRBV15 and TRBJ1-1, with D perhaps TRBD1 (5 bases). Trimming took 0 bases from V and 7 from J, leaving 21 bases between them. CDR1 is LNHNV and CDR2 is YYDKDF in the germline V gene (reference sequence). CDR3 length equals 17 residues. CDR3 protein: CATSRDLTAGKDIEAFF. The CDR3 DNA sequence: TGTGCCACCAGCAGAGATCTAACGGCAGGGAAGGATATTGAAGCTTTCTTT.

The V and J genes are TRBV29-1 and TRBJ2-7; D gene ambiguous. From germline, CDR1 is SQVTM and CDR2 ANQGSEA. The CDR3 consists of 12 residues. The V and J ends lost 7 bases and 3 bases respectively, with 13 bases between them. The CDR3 sequence: CSAVAGDYEQYF. CDR3 DNA sequence: TGCAGCGCCGTAGCCGGAGACTACGAGCAGTACTTC.

This rearrangement joins TRBV4-1 to TRBJ1-1; perhaps TRBD1 as D (5 bases). The CDR3 loop spans 15 amino acids. V was trimmed by 0 bases and J by 4 bases, leaving 12 bases between them. The V gene's germline CDR1 is MGHRA and CDR2 YSYEKL. CDR3 sequence reads: CASSQDFRGRTEAFF. DNA for the CDR3: TGCGCCAGCAGCCAAGATTTTAGGGGACGCACTGAAGCTTTCTTT.

The chain has TRBV10-3 and TRBJ2-3; TRBD1 is a possible D gene (6 bases). Germline V CDR1 and CDR2: ENHRY, SYGVKD. The CDR3 sequence is 15 residues long. Trimming took 6 bases from V and 0 from J, leaving 13 bases between them. The CDR3 is CAIRGDIASTDTQYF. The CDR3 coding sequence is TGTGCCATCAGGGGGGACATCGCTAGCACAGATACGCAGTATTTT.

This chain joins TRBV5-1 and TRBJ1-2; D perhaps matches TRBD1 (5 bases). Germline values: CDR1 SGHRS, CDR2 YFSETQ. CDR3 length: 15 amino acids. Trimming cost V 3 bases and J 4 bases, with 16 bases left between them. The CDR3 DNA reads as TGCGCCAGCAGCTCCCCTGGGGCAGGAGCCTATGGCTACACCTTC. This encodes CASSSPGAGAYGYTF.

This rearrangement joins TRBV2 to TRBJ2-5, with D perhaps being TRBD1 or TRBD2 (5 bases each). Germline V gene sequence: CDR1 SNHLY, CDR2 FYNNEI. The CDR3 has 13 residues. V lost 1 base, J lost 5 bases, and 8 bases lay in between. The CDR3: CASSEGWGETQYF. In nucleotides, the CDR3 is TGTGCCAGCAGTGAAGGCTGGGGGGAGACCCAGTACTTC.

V gene TRBV7-9 combines with J gene TRBJ1-2; 7 nucleotides align to TRBD1. This CDR3 is 13 amino acids long. CDR1 and CDR2 from the germline V gene are SEHNR and FQNEAQ (reference sequence). Trimming removed 3 bases from V and 4 bases from J; junction bases left unmatched: 2. Written as DNA, the CDR3 is TGTGCCAGCAGCTTCAACAGGGGCTATGGCTACACCTTC. Its translation: CASSFNRGYGYTF.

This clone was picked up a small number of times. No DNA is shown, since the ends of the CDR3 on it are uncertain; the CDR3 is the one TCRdb lists. The chain uses TRBV6-2 or TRBV6-3 and TRBJ1-5. CDR1 is MNHEY, CDR2 SVGEGT, per germline. The CDR3 has 13 amino acids, counting both end residues. CDR3 sequence reads: CASSTSENQPQHF.

The V and J genes are TRBV14 and TRBJ2-5; 8 bases line up with TRBD1. CDR1 is SGHDN, CDR2 FVKESK, per germline. After removal of 3 bases from V and 5 bases from J, the junction contained 5 bases not matched to a gene. The CDR3 covers 14 residues. CDR3 nucleotides: TGTGCCAGCAGCCATAGGACAGGGTACGAGACCCAGTACTTC. Translating gives CASSHRTGYETQYF.

The chain is built from TRBV3-1 (or the pseudogene TRBV3-2) and TRBJ1-4, with D unclear. This CDR3 has 15 amino acids. Germline V lookup: CDR1 LGHDT, CDR2 YNNKEL (reference sequence). Trimming stripped 0 bases from V and 0 bases from J, with 5 bases between. The CDR3 is CASSQDLSTNEKLFF. Here the CDR3 DNA reads TGTGCCAGCAGCCAAGACCTTTCAACTAATGAAAAACTGTTTTTT.

The chain uses TRBV13 and TRBJ2-3, with 10 bases identical to TRBD2. The length of the CDR3 is 16 residues. Germline lookup yields CDR1 PRHDT and CDR2 FYEKMQ (reference sequence). J was trimmed by 4 bases and V by 5 bases; bases with no gene match: 9. The CDR3 DNA reads as TGTGCCAGCAGCCTGAGGGAGCGGGGGGGTGCAGATACGCAGTATTTT. This sequence encodes CASSLRERGGADTQYF.

V is TRBV7-2 and J is TRBJ2-1; 7 nucleotides align to TRBD2. Germline CDR1 SGHTA, CDR2 FQGNSA. The junction had 20 bases not matched to a gene; V was cut back by 5 bases and J by 7 bases. CDR3 length equals 18 residues. Here the CDR3 reads CASSAYMLMGRAGNEQFF. In DNA form, the CDR3 reads TGTGCCAGCAGCGCCTACATGCTGATGGGGAGGGCCGGGAATGAGCAGTTCTTC.

The V and J genes are TRBV30 and TRBJ1-4; TRBD1 matches at 9 bases. Trimming removed 1 base from V and 12 bases from J; junction bases left unmatched: 3. The CDR3 spans 12 residues. Germline CDR1 reads GTSNPN; CDR2 reads SVGIG (reference sequence). The CDR3 DNA follows: TGTGCCTGGAGTGGGGACAGGGATCAACTGTTTTTT. Protein sequence: CAWSGDRDQLFF.

The genes are TRBV28 and TRBJ1-5; perhaps TRBD1 as D (6 bases). Trimming removed 3 bases at V and 6 bases at J, with 15 bases between. CDR1 and CDR2 from the germline V gene are MDHEN and SYDVKM. There are 15 residues in the CDR3. The CDR3 sequence: CASSFLGQGSQPQHF. Here the CDR3 DNA reads TGTGCCAGCAGTTTTTTAGGGCAGGGGAGTCAGCCCCAGCATTTT.

This clone turned up a few times. The chain uses TRBV4-1 and TRBJ1-1, with D uncertain. The germline V gene has CDR1 MGHRA and CDR2 YSYEKL. The CDR3 consists of 18 residues. V was clipped by 4 bases and J by 0 bases, with 21 bases between them. CDR3 DNA: TGCGCCAGCAGCCTACCTTCGAGAAAAGGACGGATGAACACTGAAGCTTTCTTT. Amino acids: CASSLPSRKGRMNTEAFF.

The rearrangement links TRBV13 to TRBJ2-5, with D hard to call. The length of the CDR3 is 11 residues. Germline V gene lookup returns CDR1 PRHDT and CDR2 FYEKMQ (reference sequence). Trimming took 1 base from V and 3 from J, leaving 0 bases between them. The CDR3 loop reads CASSLEETQYF. Written as DNA, the CDR3 is TGTGCCAGCAGCTTAGAAGAGACCCAGTACTTC.

This sequence joins TRBV2 and TRBJ2-1, with TRBD2 matching over 7 bases. This CDR3 is 17 amino acids long. Germline V gene sequence: CDR1 SNHLY, CDR2 FYNNEI. Losses at the gene ends were 1 base for V and 2 bases for J; bases not matched to a gene: 8. CDR3 loop: CASSEESPRGAYNEQFF. The CDR3 bases are TGTGCCAGCAGTGAAGAAAGCCCTCGGGGGGCCTACAATGAGCAGTTCTTC.

The chain combines TRBV18 with TRBJ2-4; a weak D match, TRBD2 (6 bases). Germline-derived CDR1 and CDR2 are KGHSH and LQKENI. The CDR3 is 14 amino acids. Trimming cost V 5 bases and J 1 base, with 9 bases left between them. The CDR3, as DNA: TGTGCCAGCTCAGCGGGGCTCGCCAAAAACATTCAGTACTTC. Amino acid sequence: CASSAGLAKNIQYF.

The chain combines TRBV27 with TRBJ1-4; D is unresolved. The length of the CDR3 is 13 residues. Trimming removed 0 bases from V and 4 bases from J, with 3 bases in between. CDR1 MNHEY and CDR2 SMNVEV come from the germline V gene (reference sequence). CDR3 residues: CASSLSLNEKLFF. In nucleotides, the CDR3 is TGTGCCAGCAGTTTATCTCTTAATGAAAAACTGTTTTTT.

The genes are TRBV7-9 and TRBJ2-1; D may be TRBD2 (6 bases). Germline CDR1 reads SEHNR; CDR2 reads FQNEAQ (reference sequence). V was clipped by 1 base and J by 12 bases, with 13 bases between them. The CDR3 runs to 13 residues. For the CDR3, the DNA is TGTGCCAGCAGCTTAGGGGGGAGGTCAGTGCAGTTCTTC. It specifies CASSLGGRSVQFF.

The chain employs TRBV9 and TRBJ1-2, with TRBD1 as a possible D gene (5 bases). CDR1 SGDLS and CDR2 YYNGEE come from the germline V gene. Trimming removed 0 bases at V and 0 bases at J, with 12 bases between. There are 16 residues in the CDR3. The CDR3 DNA reads as TGTGCCAGCAGCGTAGGAGTTACAGGAGCTAACTATGGCTACACCTTC. Protein sequence: CASSVGVTGANYGYTF. The full variable domain, rest sourced from reference TRBV9 and TRBJ1-2, is DSGVTQTPKHLITATGQRVTLRCSPRSGDLSVYWYQQSLDQGLQFLIQYYNGEERAKGNILERFSAQQFPDLHSELNLSSLELGDSALYFCASSVGVTGANYGYTFGSGTRLTVV.

V usage is TRBV29-1 and J usage is TRBJ2-5; TRBD1 might be the D (5 bases). The germline V gene encodes CDR1 SQVTM and CDR2 ANQGSEA. Deletions cut 4 bases from V and 5 bases from J, with 11 bases between. The length of the CDR3 is 12 residues. The CDR3 region is CSVGWQGETQYF. The CDR3 nucleotides read TGCAGCGTTGGATGGCAGGGTGAGACCCAGTACTTC.

The chain has TRBV10-3 and TRBJ1-2; D may be TRBD1 (5 bases). Between the trimmed V and J ends, which lost 0 bases and 3 bases, there was a span of 11 bases. CDR1 and CDR2 (germline): ENHRY, SYGVKD. This CDR3 is built from 15 residues. CDR3 sequence reads: CAISESVGGDYGYTF. The DNA of the CDR3 is TGTGCCATCAGTGAGTCGGTGGGGGGAGACTATGGCTACACCTTC.

CDR3 bases: TGCGCCAGCAGTGTAACAGGGGGTGAAAAACTGTTTTTT. It translates to CASSVTGGEKLFF. The V call is TRBV10-2, the J call TRBJ1-4; TRBD1 matches 8 bases. With 4 bases clipped from V and 7 bases from J, the junction kept 2 bases outside the gene matches. CDR3 length: 13 residues. From germline, CDR1 is WSHSY and CDR2 SAAADI.